The rows below give T cell receptor beta chains drawn from one sample of a study of T-cell reconstitution after alpha-beta-depleted transplantation in children. MiXCR, run by TCRdb on the PCR reads, gives a single entry per CDR3 protein. Of some 240,000 distinct CDR3 sequences listed, 12% are singletons. Specimen: PBMCs from the stem cell graft donor, collected from the stem cell graft. The receptors here all came from a human donor who donated a stem cell graft to a child with acute lymphoblastic leukemia. Each CDR3 is given with its conserved first and last residue. The order of the fields is V gene, clone size, J gene, D gene, CDR3 protein, CDR3 DNA. A D gene is named only where the DNA matches it firmly. Size tells how often a clone was seen (once, few, many) or the class of an expanded clone, and some rows leave it out.

TRBV7-2	many	TRBJ2-3	.	CASDIDGLDTQYF	TGTGCCAGCGATATCGACGGGTTAGATACGCAGTATTTT
TRBV29-1	many	TRBJ1-1	TRBD1	CSAFGFVDRGLDTEAFF	TGCAGCGCGTTTGGTTTCGTGGACAGGGGGCTAGACACTGAAGCTTTCTTT
TRBV25-1	many	TRBJ1-1	.	CASRRANTEAFF	TGTGCCAGCAGGAGGGCGAACACTGAAGCTTTCTTT
TRBV7-8	many	TRBJ1-5	.	CASSLGILDTSNQPQHF	TGTGCCAGCAGCTTAGGGATTTTGGACACTTCCAATCAGCCCCAGCATTTT
TRBV28	.	TRBJ2-7	TRBD2	CASSPTSGSAYEQYF	TGTGCCAGCAGTCCCACTAGCGGGAGCGCGTACGAGCAGTACTTC
TRBV9	many	TRBJ1-3	TRBD1	CASSGIDRGASGNTIYF	TGTGCCAGCAGCGGCATAGACAGGGGCGCCTCTGGAAACACCATATATTTT
TRBV5-1	many	TRBJ2-7	TRBD1	CASSLGGQASSYEQYF	TGCGCCAGCAGCTTGGGGGGACAGGCGAGCTCCTACGAGCAGTACTTC
TRBV7-2	many	TRBJ2-2	TRBD2	CASSLAVGAGTGELFF	TGTGCCAGCAGCTTAGCGGTGGGAGCGGGGACCGGGGAGCTGTTTTTT
TRBV6-5	many	TRBJ2-5	.	CASSYRGRETQYF	TGTGCCAGCAGTTACCGGGGTCGAGAGACCCAGTACTTC
TRBV30	.	TRBJ2-2	TRBD1	CAWRGTANTGELFF	TGTGCCTGGAGGGGGACAGCGAACACCGGGGAGCTGTTTTTT
TRBV27	many	TRBJ2-7	.	CASGVPYEQYF	TGTGCCAGCGGGGTCCCCTACGAGCAGTACTTC
TRBV5-6	many	TRBJ1-4	.	CASSSTGGANEKLFF	TGTGCCAGCAGCTCAACAGGCGGCGCTAATGAAAAACTGTTTTTT
TRBV21-1	few	TRBJ2-1	.	CASTPSNSSTGESYNEQFF	TGTGCCAGCACCCCCTCAAACTCGTCGACAGGGGAGTCCTACAATGAGCAGTTCTTC
TRBV11-2	many	TRBJ1-2	.	CASSSMTDIYYGYTF	TGTGCCAGCAGCTCGATGACAGATATCTACTATGGCTACACCTTC
TRBV12-3/TRBV12-4	.	TRBJ2-5	TRBD1	CASTLTGEETQYF	TGTGCCAGCACCTTGACAGGGGAGGAGACCCAGTACTTC
TRBV5-8	many	TRBJ2-4	.	CASSLSVGQRAKNIQYF	TGTGCCAGCAGCTTGAGCGTAGGACAACGAGCCAAAAACATTCAGTACTTC
TRBV28	many	TRBJ2-3	.	CASSLRAGTDTQYF	TGTGCCAGCAGTTTAAGGGCAGGTACAGATACGCAGTATTTT
TRBV12-5	many	TRBJ1-2	TRBD1	CASGSTGSYGYTF	TGTGCTAGTGGCTCGACAGGGTCCTATGGCTACACCTTC
TRBV5-1	many	TRBJ2-5	TRBD1	CASSRDRGETQYF	TGCGCCAGCAGCCGGGACAGGGGGGAGACCCAGTACTTC
TRBV7-9	many	TRBJ1-5	.	CASSRGGRGQPQHF	TGTGCCAGCAGCCGAGGGGGGCGAGGTCAGCCCCAGCATTTT
TRBV7-9	many	TRBJ1-3	.	CASSLVSATSSGNTIYF	TGTGCCAGCAGCTTAGTGAGTGCGACGAGCTCTGGAAACACCATATATTTT
TRBV12-3/TRBV12-4	.	TRBJ1-5	.	CASSLPGLDQPQHF	TGTGCCAGCAGCTTGCCAGGGCTCGATCAGCCCCAGCATTTC
TRBV29-1	many	TRBJ1-2	TRBD1	CSVDRDRGYGYTF	TGCAGCGTCGACCGGGACAGGGGTTATGGCTACACCTTC
TRBV7-2	many	TRBJ1-1	.	CASSRFPRGRTEAFF	TGTGCCAGCAGCCGATTTCCCAGGGGACGAACTGAAGCTTTCTTT
TRBV3-1	few	TRBJ2-7	TRBD1	CASSHPGQGQYEQYF	TGTGCCAGCAGCCACCCGGGACAGGGCCAATACGAGCAGTACTTC
TRBV5-1	many	TRBJ1-2	.	CASGEGGRYGGYTF	TGCGCCAGCGGGGAGGGCGGCCGGTACGGTGGCTACACCTTC
TRBV19	many	TRBJ2-7	.	CASSISAPYEQYF	TGTGCCAGTAGTATCAGCGCTCCCTACGAGCAGTACTTC
TRBV5-1	many	TRBJ2-5	.	CASSLGQVTSQETQYF	TGCGCCAGCAGCTTGGGGCAAGTTACGAGTCAAGAGACCCAGTACTTC
TRBV14	many	TRBJ2-1	.	CASSQEPGGFGNEQFF	TGTGCCAGCAGCCAAGAGCCTGGGGGCTTCGGGAATGAGCAGTTCTTC
TRBV20-1	.	TRBJ1-5	.	CSAREKTVTPQHF	TGCAGTGCTAGAGAAAAGACAGTAACTCCCCAGCATTTT
TRBV5-5	many	TRBJ2-7	.	CASSHPGTFAYEQYF	TGTGCCAGCAGCCATCCCGGGACGTTCGCCTACGAGCAGTACTTC
TRBV30	.	TRBJ2-5	.	CAWTQGRETQYF	TGTGCCTGGACACAGGGTAGAGAGACCCAGTACTTC
TRBV30	.	TRBJ2-1	TRBD1	CAWSVRGGYYNEQFF	TGTGCCTGGAGTGTTCGAGGGGGCTACTACAATGAGCAGTTCTTC
TRBV18	once	TRBJ1-1	TRBD1	CASSPGQGRYTEAFF	TGTGCCAGCTCACCGGGACAGGGTCGGTACACTGAAGCTTTCTTT
TRBV6-5	many	TRBJ1-2	.	CASSYDSHYGYTF	TGTGCCAGCAGTTACGACAGTCACTATGGCTACACCTTC
TRBV12-3/TRBV12-4	many	TRBJ1-1	TRBD1	CASTLAPDREAFF	TGTGCCAGCACCCTAGCCCCGGACAGGGAGGCTTTCTTT
TRBV5-6	many	TRBJ1-5	.	CASSLAGNQPQHF	TGTGCCAGCAGCCTGGCTGGCAATCAGCCCCAGCATTTT